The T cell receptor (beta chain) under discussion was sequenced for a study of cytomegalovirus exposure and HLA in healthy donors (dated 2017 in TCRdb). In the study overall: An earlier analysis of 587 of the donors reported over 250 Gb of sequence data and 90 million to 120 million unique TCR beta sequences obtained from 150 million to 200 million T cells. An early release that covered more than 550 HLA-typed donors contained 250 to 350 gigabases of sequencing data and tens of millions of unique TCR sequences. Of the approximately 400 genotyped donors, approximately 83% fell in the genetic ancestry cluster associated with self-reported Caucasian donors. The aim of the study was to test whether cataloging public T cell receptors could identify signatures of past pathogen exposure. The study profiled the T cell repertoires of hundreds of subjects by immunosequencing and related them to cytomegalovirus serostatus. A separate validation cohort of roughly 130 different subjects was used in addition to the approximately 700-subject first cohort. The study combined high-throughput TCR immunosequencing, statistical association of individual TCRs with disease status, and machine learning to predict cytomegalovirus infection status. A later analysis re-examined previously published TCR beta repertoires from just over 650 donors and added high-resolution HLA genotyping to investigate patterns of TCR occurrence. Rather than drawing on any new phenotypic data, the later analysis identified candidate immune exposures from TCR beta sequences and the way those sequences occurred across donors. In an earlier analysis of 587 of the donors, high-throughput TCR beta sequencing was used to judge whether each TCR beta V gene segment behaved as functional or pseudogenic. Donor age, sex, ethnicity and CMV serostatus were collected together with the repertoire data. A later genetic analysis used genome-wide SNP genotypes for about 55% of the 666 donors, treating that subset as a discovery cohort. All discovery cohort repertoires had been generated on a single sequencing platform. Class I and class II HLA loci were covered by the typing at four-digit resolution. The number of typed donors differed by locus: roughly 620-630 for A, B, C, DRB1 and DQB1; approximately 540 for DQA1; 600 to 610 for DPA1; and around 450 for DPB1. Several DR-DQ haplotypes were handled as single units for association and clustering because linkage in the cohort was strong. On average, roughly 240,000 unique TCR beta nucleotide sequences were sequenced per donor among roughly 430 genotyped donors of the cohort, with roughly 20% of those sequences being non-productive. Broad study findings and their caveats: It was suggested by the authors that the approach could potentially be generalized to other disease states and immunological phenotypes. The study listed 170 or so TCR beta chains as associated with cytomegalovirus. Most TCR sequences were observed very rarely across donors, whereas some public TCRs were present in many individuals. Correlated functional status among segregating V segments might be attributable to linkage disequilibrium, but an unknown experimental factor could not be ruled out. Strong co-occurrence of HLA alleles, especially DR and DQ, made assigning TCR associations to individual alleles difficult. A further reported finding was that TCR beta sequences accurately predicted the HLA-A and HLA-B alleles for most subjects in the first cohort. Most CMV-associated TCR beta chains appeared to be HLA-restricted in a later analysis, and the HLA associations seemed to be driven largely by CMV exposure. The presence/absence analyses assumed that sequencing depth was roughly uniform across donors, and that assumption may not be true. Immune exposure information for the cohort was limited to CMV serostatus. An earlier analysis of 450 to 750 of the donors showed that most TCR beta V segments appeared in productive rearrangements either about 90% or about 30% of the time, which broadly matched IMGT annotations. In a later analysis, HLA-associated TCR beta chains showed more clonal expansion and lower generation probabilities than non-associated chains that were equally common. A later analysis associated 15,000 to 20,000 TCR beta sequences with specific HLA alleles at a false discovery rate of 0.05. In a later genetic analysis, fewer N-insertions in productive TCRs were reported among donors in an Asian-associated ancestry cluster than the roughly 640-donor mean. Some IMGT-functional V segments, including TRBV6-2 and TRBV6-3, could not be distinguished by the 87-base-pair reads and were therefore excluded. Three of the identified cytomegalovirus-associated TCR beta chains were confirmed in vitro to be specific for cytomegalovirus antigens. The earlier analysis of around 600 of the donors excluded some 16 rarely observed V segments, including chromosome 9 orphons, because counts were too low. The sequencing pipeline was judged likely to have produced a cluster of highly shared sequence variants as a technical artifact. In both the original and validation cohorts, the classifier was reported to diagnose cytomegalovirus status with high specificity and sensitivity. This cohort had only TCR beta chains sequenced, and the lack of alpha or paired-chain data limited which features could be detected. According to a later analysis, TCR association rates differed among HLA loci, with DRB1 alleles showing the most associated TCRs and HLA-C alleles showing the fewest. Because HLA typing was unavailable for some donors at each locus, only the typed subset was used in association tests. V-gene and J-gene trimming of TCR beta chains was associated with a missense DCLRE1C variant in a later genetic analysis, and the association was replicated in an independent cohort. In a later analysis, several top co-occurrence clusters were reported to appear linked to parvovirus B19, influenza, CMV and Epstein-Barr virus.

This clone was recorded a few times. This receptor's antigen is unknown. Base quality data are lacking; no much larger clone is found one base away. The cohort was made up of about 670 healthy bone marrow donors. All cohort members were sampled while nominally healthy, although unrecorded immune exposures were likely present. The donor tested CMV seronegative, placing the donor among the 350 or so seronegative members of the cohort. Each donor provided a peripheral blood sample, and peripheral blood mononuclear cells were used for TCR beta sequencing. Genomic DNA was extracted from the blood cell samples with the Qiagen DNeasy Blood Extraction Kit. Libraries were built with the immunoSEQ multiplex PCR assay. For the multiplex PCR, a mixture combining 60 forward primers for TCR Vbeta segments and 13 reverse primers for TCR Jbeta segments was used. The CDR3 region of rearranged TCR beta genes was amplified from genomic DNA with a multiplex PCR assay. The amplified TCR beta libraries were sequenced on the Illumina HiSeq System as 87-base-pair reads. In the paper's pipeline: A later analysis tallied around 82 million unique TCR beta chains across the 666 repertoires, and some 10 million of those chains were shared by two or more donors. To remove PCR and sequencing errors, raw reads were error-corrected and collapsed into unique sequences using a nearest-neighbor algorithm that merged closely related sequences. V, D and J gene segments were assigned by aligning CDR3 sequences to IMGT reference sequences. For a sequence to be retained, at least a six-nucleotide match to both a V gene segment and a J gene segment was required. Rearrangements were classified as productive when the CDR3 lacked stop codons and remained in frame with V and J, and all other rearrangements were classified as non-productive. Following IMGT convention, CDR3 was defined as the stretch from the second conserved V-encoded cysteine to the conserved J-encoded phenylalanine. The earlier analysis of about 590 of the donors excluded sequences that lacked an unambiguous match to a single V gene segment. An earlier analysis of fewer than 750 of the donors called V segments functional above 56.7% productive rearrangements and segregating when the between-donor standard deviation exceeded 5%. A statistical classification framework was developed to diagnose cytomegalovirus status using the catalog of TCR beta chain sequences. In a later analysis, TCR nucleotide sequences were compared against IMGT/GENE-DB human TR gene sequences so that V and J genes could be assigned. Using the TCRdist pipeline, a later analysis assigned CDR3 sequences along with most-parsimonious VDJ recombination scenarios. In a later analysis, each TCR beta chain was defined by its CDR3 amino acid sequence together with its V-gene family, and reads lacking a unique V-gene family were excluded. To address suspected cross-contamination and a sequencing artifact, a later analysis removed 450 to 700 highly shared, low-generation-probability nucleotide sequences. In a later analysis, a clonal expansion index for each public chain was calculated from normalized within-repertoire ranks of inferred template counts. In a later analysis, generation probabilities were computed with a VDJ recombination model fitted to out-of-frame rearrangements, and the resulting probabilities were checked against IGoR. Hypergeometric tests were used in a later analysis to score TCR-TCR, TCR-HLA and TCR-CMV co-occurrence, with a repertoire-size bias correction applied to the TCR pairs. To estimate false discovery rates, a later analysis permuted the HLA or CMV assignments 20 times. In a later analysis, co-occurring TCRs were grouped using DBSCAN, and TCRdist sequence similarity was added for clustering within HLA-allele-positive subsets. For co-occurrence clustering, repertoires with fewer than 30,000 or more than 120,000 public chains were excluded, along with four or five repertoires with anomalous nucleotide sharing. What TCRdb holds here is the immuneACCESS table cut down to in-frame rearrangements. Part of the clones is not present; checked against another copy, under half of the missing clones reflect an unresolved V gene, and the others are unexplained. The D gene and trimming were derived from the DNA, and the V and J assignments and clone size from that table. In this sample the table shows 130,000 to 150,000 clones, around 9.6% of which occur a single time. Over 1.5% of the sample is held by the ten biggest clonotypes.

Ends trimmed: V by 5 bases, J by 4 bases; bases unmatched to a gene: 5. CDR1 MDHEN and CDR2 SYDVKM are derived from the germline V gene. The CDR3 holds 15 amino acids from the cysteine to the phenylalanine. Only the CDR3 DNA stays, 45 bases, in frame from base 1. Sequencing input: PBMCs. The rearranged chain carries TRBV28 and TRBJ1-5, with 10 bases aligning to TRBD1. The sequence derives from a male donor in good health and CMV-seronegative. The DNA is TGTGCCAGCAGTCCACGGACAGGGGGAAATCAGCCCCAGCATTTT. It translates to CASSPRTGGNQPQHF.